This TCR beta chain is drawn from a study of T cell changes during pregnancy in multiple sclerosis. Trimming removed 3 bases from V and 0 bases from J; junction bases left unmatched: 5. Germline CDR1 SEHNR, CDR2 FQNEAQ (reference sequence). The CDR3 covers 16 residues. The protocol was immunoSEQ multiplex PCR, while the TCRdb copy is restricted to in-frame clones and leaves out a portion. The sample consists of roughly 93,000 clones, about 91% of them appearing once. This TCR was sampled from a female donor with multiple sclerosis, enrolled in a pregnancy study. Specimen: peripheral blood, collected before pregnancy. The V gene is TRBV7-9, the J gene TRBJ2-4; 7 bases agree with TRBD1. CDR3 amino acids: CASSFGTALAKNIQYF. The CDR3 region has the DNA TGTGCCAGCAGCTTTGGGACAGCCCTAGCCAAAAACATTCAGTACTTC.